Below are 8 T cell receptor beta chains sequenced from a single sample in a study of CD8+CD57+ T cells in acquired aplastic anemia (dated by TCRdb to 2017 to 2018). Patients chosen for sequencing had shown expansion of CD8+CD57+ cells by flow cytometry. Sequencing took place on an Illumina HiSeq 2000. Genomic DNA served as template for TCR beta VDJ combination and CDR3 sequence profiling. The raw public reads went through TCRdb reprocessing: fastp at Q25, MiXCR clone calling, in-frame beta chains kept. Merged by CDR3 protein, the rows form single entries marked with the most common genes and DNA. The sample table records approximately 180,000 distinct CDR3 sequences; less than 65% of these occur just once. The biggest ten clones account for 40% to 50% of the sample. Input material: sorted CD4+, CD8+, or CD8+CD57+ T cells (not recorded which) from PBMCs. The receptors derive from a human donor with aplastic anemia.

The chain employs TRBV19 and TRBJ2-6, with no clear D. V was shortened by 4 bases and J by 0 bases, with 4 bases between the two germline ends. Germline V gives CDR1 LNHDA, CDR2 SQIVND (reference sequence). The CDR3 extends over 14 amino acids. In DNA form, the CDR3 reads TGTGCCAGTAGTAAAGACTCTGGGGCCAACGTCCTGACTTTC. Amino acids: CASSKDSGANVLTF.

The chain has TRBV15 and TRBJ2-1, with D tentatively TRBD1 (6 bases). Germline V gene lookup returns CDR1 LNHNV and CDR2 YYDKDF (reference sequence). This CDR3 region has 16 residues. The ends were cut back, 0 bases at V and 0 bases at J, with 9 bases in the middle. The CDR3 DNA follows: TGTGCCACCAGCAGAGACAGGGGACCCTCCTACAATGAGCAGTTCTTC. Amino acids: CATSRDRGPSYNEQFF.

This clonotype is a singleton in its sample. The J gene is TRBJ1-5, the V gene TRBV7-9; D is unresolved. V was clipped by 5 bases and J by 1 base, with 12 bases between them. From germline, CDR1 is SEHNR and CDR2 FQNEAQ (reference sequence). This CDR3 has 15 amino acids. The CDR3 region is CASSPGEASNQPQHF. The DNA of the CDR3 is TGTGCCAGCAGCCCCGGGGAGGCCAGCAATCAGCCCCAGCATTTT.

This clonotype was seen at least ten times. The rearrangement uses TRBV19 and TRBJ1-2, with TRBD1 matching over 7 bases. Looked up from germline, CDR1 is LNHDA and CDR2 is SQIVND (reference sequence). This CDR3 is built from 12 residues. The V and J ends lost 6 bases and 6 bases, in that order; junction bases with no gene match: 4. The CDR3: CASSWTGNGYTF. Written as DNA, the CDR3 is TGTGCCAGTAGCTGGACAGGTAATGGCTACACCTTC. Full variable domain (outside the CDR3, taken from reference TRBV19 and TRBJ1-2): DGGITQSPKYLFRKEGQNVTLSCEQNLNHDAMYWYRQDPGQGLRLIYYSQIVNDFQKGDIAEGYSVSREKKESFPLTVTSAQKNPTAFYLCASSWTGNGYTFGSGTRLTVV.

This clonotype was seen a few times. CDR3 protein: CASSLEVEAYEQYF. The DNA for the CDR3 is TGTGCCAGCAGCTTAGAGGTGGAGGCCTACGAGCAGTACTTC. The chain recombines TRBV7-9 with TRBJ2-7; D is perhaps TRBD2 (5 bases). Trimming removed 1 base at V and 2 bases at J, with 9 bases between. The CDR3 extends over 14 amino acids. Per the germline V gene, CDR1 is SEHNR and CDR2 is FQNEAQ (reference sequence).

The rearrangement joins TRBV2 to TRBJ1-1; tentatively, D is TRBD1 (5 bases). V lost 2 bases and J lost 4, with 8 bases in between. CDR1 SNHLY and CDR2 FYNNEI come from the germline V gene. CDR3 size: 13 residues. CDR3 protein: CASSEQGSTEAFF. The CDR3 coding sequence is TGTGCCAGCAGTGAACAGGGTTCCACTGAAGCTTTCTTT.

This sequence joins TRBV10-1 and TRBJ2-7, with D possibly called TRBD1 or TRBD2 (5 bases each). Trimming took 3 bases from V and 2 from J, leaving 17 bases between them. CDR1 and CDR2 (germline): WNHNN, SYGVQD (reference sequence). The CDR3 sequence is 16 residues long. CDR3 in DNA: TGCGCCAGCAGTGACTCCGGGACCCATAGACCCTACGAGCAGTACTTC. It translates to CASSDSGTHRPYEQYF.

CDR3 sequence: CASSYEPPSGTWESYTF. In nucleotides, the CDR3 is TGTGCCAGCAGTTACGAACCCCCATCCGGGACCTGGGAGTCCTACACCTTC. The V gene is TRBV6-2 or TRBV6-3, the J gene TRBJ1-2; D may be TRBD1 (5 bases). Germline CDR1 MNHEY, CDR2 SVGEGT. The CDR3 totals 17 residues. The germline V and J ends were trimmed by 2 bases and 10 bases, with 26 bases remaining between them.